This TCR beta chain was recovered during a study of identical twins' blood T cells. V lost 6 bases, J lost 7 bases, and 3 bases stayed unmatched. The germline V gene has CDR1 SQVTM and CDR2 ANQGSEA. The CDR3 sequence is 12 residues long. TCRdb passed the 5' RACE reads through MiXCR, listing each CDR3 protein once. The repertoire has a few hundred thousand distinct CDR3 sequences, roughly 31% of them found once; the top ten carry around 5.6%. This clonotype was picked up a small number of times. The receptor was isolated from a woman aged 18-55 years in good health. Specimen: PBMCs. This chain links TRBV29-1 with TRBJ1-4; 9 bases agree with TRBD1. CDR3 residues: CSVDRGSEKLFF. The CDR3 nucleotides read TGCAGCGTCGACAGGGGGAGTGAAAAACTGTTTTTT.